This T cell receptor (beta chain) was obtained from a study of PD-1 blockade in classical Hodgkin lymphoma. Findings of the study overall: Relative to healthy donors, newly diagnosed patients reportedly had lower baseline TCR diversity, which was reported as lower still in relapsed/refractory patients. Possible causes of repertoire differences, disease activity or prior therapy, remain undefined.

This clone was seen once. The antigen is unknown. This CDR3 is built from 16 residues. The germline V gene has CDR1 GTSNPN and CDR2 SVGIG (reference sequence). V was trimmed by 2 bases and J by 5 bases, leaving 18 bases between them. The time point here: newly diagnosed, previously untreated cHL patient sample. Researchers report purifying CD4+ T cells from thawed PBMCs by magnetic negative selection. Untreated, newly diagnosed classical Hodgkin lymphoma PBMCs were used for comparison. The table came from immunoSEQ multiplex PCR; TCRdb's copy has only in-frame clones and leaves some out. Of about 35,000 clones listed, around 89% are singletons.

The chain is built from TRBV30 and TRBJ2-2, with a tentative D call TRBD1 (5 bases). What was sequenced was CD4+ T cells from blood. The receptor comes from a human donor with classical Hodgkin lymphoma. Written as DNA, the CDR3 is TGTGCCTGGAGTCCATCGATAGGGGCTATAACCGGGGAGCTGTTTTTT. As protein: CAWSPSIGAITGELFF. Using reference TRBV30 and TRBJ2-2 for the parts outside the CDR3, the full variable domain is SQTIHQWPATLVQPVGSPLSLECTVEGTSNPNLYWYRQAAGRGLQLLFYSVGIGQISSEVPQNLSASRPQDRQFILSSKKLLLSDSGFYLCAWSPSIGAITGELFFGEGSRLTVL.